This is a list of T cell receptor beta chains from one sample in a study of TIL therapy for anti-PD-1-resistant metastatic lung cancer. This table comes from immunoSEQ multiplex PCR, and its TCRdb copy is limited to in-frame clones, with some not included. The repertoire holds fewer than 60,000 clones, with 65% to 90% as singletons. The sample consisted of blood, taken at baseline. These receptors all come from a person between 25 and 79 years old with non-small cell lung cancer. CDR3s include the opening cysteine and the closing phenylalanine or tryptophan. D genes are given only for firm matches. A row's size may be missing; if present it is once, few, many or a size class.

CDR3 DNA: TGTGCCAGCAGTGTCGGCACAGGGGGTGGCACAGATACGCAGTATTTT; CDR3 protein: CASSVGTGGGTDTQYF; J gene: TRBJ2-3; D gene: TRBD1; clone size: .; V gene: TRBV6-4
CDR3 DNA: TGTGCCAGCAGTCCCACGGGACGGGGGGATCGTCAGCCCCAGCATTTT; CDR3 protein: CASSPTGRGDRQPQHF; J gene: TRBJ1-5; D gene: .; clone size: .; V gene: TRBV6-2/TRBV6-3
CDR3 DNA: TGTGCCAGTAGTATTTCTGGCGTTTCCGGGGAGCTGTTTTTT; CDR3 protein: CASSISGVSGELFF; J gene: TRBJ2-2; D gene: .; clone size: .; V gene: TRBV19
CDR3 DNA: TGCAGCGTTGAAGGCGGTGGAAACACCATATATTTT; CDR3 protein: CSVEGGGNTIYF; J gene: TRBJ1-3; D gene: .; clone size: .; V gene: TRBV29-1
CDR3 DNA: TGTGCCAGTAGTCGTACAGGACAGGGGGAGACCCAGTACTTC; CDR3 protein: CASSRTGQGETQYF; J gene: TRBJ2-5; D gene: TRBD1; clone size: .; V gene: TRBV19
CDR3 DNA: TGTGCCAGTAGTTCATACTCCCATGGTTGGACGGAGAACACTGAAGCTTTCTTT; CDR3 protein: CASSSYSHGWTENTEAFF; J gene: TRBJ1-1; D gene: .; clone size: .; V gene: TRBV19
CDR3 DNA: TGTGCCAGCAGCCGGCCGGAAAGCAATCAGCCCCAGCATTTT; CDR3 protein: CASSRPESNQPQHF; J gene: TRBJ1-5; D gene: .; clone size: .; V gene: TRBV28
CDR3 DNA: TGCGCCAGCAGCCAAGGGGCAGGGTGGAATACGCAGTATTTT; CDR3 protein: CASSQGAGWNTQYF; J gene: TRBJ2-3; D gene: .; clone size: .; V gene: TRBV4-3
CDR3 DNA: TGTGCCAGCAGCTTAAATGCTCAGGGTGAAGCTTTCTTT; CDR3 protein: CASSLNAQGEAFF; J gene: TRBJ1-1; D gene: .; clone size: .; V gene: TRBV7-3
CDR3 DNA: TGTGCCAGCAGCTCGGATGGACAGGGGCTGTTTTACTATGGCTACACCTTC; CDR3 protein: CASSSDGQGLFYYGYTF; J gene: TRBJ1-2; D gene: TRBD1; clone size: .; V gene: TRBV5-5
CDR3 DNA: TGTGCCACCAGTGCGGGCGGGTTGGGTCCGCAGTACTTC; CDR3 protein: CATSAGGLGPQYF; J gene: TRBJ2-7; D gene: .; clone size: .; V gene: TRBV24-1
CDR3 DNA: TGTGCCAGCAGCTTGGGAGGGCCGGGCTACACCTTC; CDR3 protein: CASSLGGPGYTF; J gene: TRBJ1-2; D gene: .; clone size: medium-sized; V gene: TRBV5-6
CDR3 DNA: TGTGCCAGCAGTTACTCCGGGGTAGTTGTCACAGATACGCAGTATTTT; CDR3 protein: CASSYSGVVVTDTQYF; J gene: TRBJ2-3; D gene: .; clone size: .; V gene: TRBV6-6
CDR3 DNA: TGTGCCAGTAGTACTGGACAGGGGGCGGGAGATACGCAGTATTTT; CDR3 protein: CASSTGQGAGDTQYF; J gene: TRBJ2-3; D gene: TRBD1; clone size: once; V gene: TRBV19
CDR3 DNA: TGTGCCAGCAGCTTTACGGACTCCTACAATGAGCAGTTCTTC; CDR3 protein: CASSFTDSYNEQFF; J gene: TRBJ2-1; D gene: .; clone size: once; V gene: TRBV11-2
CDR3 DNA: TGTGCCAGCAGCTTGGGCGAAGGTCTAAAACTGTTTTTT; CDR3 protein: CASSLGEGLKLFF; J gene: TRBJ1-4; D gene: .; clone size: .; V gene: TRBV5-4
CDR3 DNA: TGTGCCAGCACAAGAGAGGACAGCAAGAACTATGGCTACACCTTC; CDR3 protein: CASTREDSKNYGYTF; J gene: TRBJ1-2; D gene: .; clone size: .; V gene: TRBV2
CDR3 DNA: TGTGCCAGCAGCTCGGGACTAGCGGGGAGGGCTTACAATGAGCAGTTCTTC; CDR3 protein: CASSSGLAGRAYNEQFF; J gene: TRBJ2-1; D gene: TRBD2; clone size: .; V gene: TRBV7-9
CDR3 DNA: TGTGCCTGGAGTTTACAGATTAGCAATCAGCCCCAGCATTTT; CDR3 protein: CAWSLQISNQPQHF; J gene: TRBJ1-5; D gene: .; clone size: .; V gene: TRBV30
CDR3 DNA: TGTGCCAGCAGCTTAGGCGGGAGGGACCCCAAAAACATTCAGTACTTC; CDR3 protein: CASSLGGRDPKNIQYF; J gene: TRBJ2-4; D gene: TRBD2; clone size: .; V gene: TRBV7-9
CDR3 DNA: TGTGCCAGCAGCCAAATCGGGGAAAACTATGGCTACACCTTC; CDR3 protein: CASSQIGENYGYTF; J gene: TRBJ1-2; D gene: .; clone size: .; V gene: TRBV3-1/TRBV3-2
CDR3 DNA: TGTGCCAGCAGTTATGGACATAACTATGGCTACACCTTC; CDR3 protein: CASSYGHNYGYTF; J gene: TRBJ1-2; D gene: .; clone size: .; V gene: TRBV6-5
CDR3 DNA: TGTGCCAGCAGCTTAGCGACTCATAGCGGGGGGTCAGAGACCCAGTACTTC; CDR3 protein: CASSLATHSGGSETQYF; J gene: TRBJ2-5; D gene: TRBD2; clone size: once; V gene: TRBV7-9
CDR3 DNA: TGTGCCAGCTCACTTAACAGCGGGACATTAGGGGATACGCAGTATTTT; CDR3 protein: CASSLNSGTLGDTQYF; J gene: TRBJ2-3; D gene: .; clone size: .; V gene: TRBV18
CDR3 DNA: TGTGCCAGTAACATGCCTCAAGCGGGGTGTTACGAGCAGTACTTC; CDR3 protein: CASNMPQAGCYEQYF; J gene: TRBJ2-7; D gene: TRBD2; clone size: .; V gene: TRBV19
CDR3 DNA: TGTGCCAGCAGCTTAGCCCCTAGGGAGACCCAGTACTTC; CDR3 protein: CASSLAPRETQYF; J gene: TRBJ2-5; D gene: .; clone size: .; V gene: TRBV11-2
CDR3 DNA: TGCGCCAGCAGCTTGGAGGTGGGGGACATCTCTGGAAACACCATATATTTT; CDR3 protein: CASSLEVGDISGNTIYF; J gene: TRBJ1-3; D gene: .; clone size: .; V gene: TRBV5-1
CDR3 DNA: TGTGCCAGCAGTACCAGGGCAGGGATGAATAGCAATCAGCCCCAGCATTTT; CDR3 protein: CASSTRAGMNSNQPQHF; J gene: TRBJ1-5; D gene: .; clone size: .; V gene: TRBV2
CDR3 DNA: TGTGCCAGCAGTGAAACAGGGGCCCATCAGCCCCAGCATTTT; CDR3 protein: CASSETGAHQPQHF; J gene: TRBJ1-5; D gene: TRBD1; clone size: few; V gene: TRBV6-1
CDR3 DNA: TGTGCCACCAGTGATAGAAGCGACAGCAAGGCCTACGAGCAGTACTTC; CDR3 protein: CATSDRSDSKAYEQYF; J gene: TRBJ2-7; D gene: .; clone size: .; V gene: TRBV24-1
CDR3 DNA: TGTGCTAGCAGCTTCGGCCGTGGACAGGTCTACGAGCAGTACTTC; CDR3 protein: CASSFGRGQVYEQYF; J gene: TRBJ2-7; D gene: TRBD1; clone size: .; V gene: TRBV7-7
CDR3 DNA: TGTGCCTGGAGTGACAGGGCCCTCAATCAGCCCCAGCATTTT; CDR3 protein: CAWSDRALNQPQHF; J gene: TRBJ1-5; D gene: .; clone size: .; V gene: TRBV30
CDR3 DNA: TGCAGCGTTGAAGATGCCGTTCGGGAGCAGTACTTC; CDR3 protein: CSVEDAVREQYF; J gene: TRBJ2-7; D gene: .; clone size: .; V gene: TRBV29-1
CDR3 DNA: TGTGCCAGCAGCCCAGACCAGGGGTACCAAGAGACCCAGTACTTC; CDR3 protein: CASSPDQGYQETQYF; J gene: TRBJ2-5; D gene: .; clone size: .; V gene: TRBV7-3
CDR3 DNA: TGTGCCACCAGTGATTTCAGGTCATCATCGACCGGGGAGCTGTTTTTT; CDR3 protein: CATSDFRSSSTGELFF; J gene: TRBJ2-2; D gene: .; clone size: few; V gene: TRBV24-1
CDR3 DNA: TGTGCCTGGAGTTTGGGGCCTAGCCTCCAAGAGACCCAGTACTTC; CDR3 protein: CAWSLGPSLQETQYF; J gene: TRBJ2-5; D gene: .; clone size: .; V gene: TRBV30
CDR3 DNA: TGTGCCAGCAGCGTAGACTTGCAAGAGACCCAGTACTTC; CDR3 protein: CASSVDLQETQYF; J gene: TRBJ2-5; D gene: .; clone size: .; V gene: TRBV9
CDR3 DNA: TGTGCCACCAGTGATAGTAGCGGGAGCTCCTACAATGAGCAGTTCTTC; CDR3 protein: CATSDSSGSSYNEQFF; J gene: TRBJ2-1; D gene: TRBD2; clone size: .; V gene: TRBV24-1